This T cell receptor (beta chain) is drawn from a study of shared clonotypes between healthy human individuals. Points from the study as a whole: Among non-shared clonotypes, generation probabilities were lower than among those shared by all four donors.

The germline gives CDR1 SGHAT, CDR2 FQNNGV. CDR3 length equals 12 residues. Trimming cost V 4 bases and J 10 bases, with 11 bases left between them. On this clone itself: Antigen: not known.

Researchers divided each subset's genomic DNA evenly across several immunoSEQ plates. Assay: immunoSEQ multiplex PCR; the TCRdb copy retains only in-frame clones and omits some. This sample has millions of clones; around 93% occur once, and the top ten carry roughly 1.8%. As defined, naive CD8 cells were CD45RO-negative and positively selected for CCR7, with terminally differentiated effector memory CD45RA+ cells excluded. The rearrangement uses TRBV11-2 and TRBJ2-1, with D hard to call. This clonotype was obtained from a man aged 18 to 29 in good health. Some clones in this sample may be carry-over from other donors' samples. Sequencing used naive CD8+ T cells from PBMCs. The CDR3: CASSSEHPEQFF. The CDR3, as DNA: TGTGCCAGCAGCTCGGAGCACCCGGAGCAGTTCTTC.